Listed below are T cell receptor beta chains from one sample, sequenced in a study of blood T cells in healthy people across ages. In TCRdb, the 5' RACE reads were re-called with MiXCR into one record per CDR3 protein. The sample has roughly 1.9 million distinct CDR3 sequences, 35% to 50% seen once. Sequenced input: blood. The receptors were gathered from a human donor in good health. CDR3s include the opening cysteine and the closing phenylalanine or tryptophan. Fields, in order: D gene, J gene, V gene, clone size, CDR3 protein, CDR3 DNA. The D gene is left open where the match is weak. Not all rows give a size; the values are once, few, many and, for expanded clones, a class.

D gene: TRBD1
J gene: TRBJ1-3
V gene: TRBV5-5
clone size: few
CDR3 protein: CASSRWTGSGNTIYF
CDR3 DNA: TGTGCCAGCAGCCGATGGACAGGGTCTGGAAACACCATATATTTT

D gene: TRBD2
J gene: TRBJ2-4
V gene: TRBV6-5
clone size: .
CDR3 protein: CASSKGLYKNIQYF
CDR3 DNA: TGTGCCAGCAGTAAGGGACTATATAAAAACATTCAGTACTTC

D gene: TRBD2
J gene: TRBJ2-5
V gene: TRBV20-1
clone size: .
CDR3 protein: CSARRRAGLGGETQYF
CDR3 DNA: TGCAGTGCCCGGAGAAGAGCGGGACTAGGTGGTGAGACCCAGTACTTC

D gene: .
J gene: TRBJ2-1
V gene: TRBV12-3/TRBV12-4
clone size: many
CDR3 protein: CASSSPGAGEQFF
CDR3 DNA: TGTGCCAGCAGTTCCCCAGGGGCAGGTGAGCAGTTCTTC

D gene: TRBD2
J gene: TRBJ2-3
V gene: TRBV29-1
clone size: .
CDR3 protein: CSVQTSGVTDTQYF
CDR3 DNA: TGCAGCGTCCAGACTAGCGGGGTTACAGATACGCAGTATTTT

D gene: .
J gene: TRBJ1-2
V gene: TRBV18
clone size: .
CDR3 protein: CASSLPDGPIYGYTF
CDR3 DNA: TGTGCCAGCTCACTCCCGGATGGACCTATCTATGGCTACACCTTC

D gene: .
J gene: TRBJ1-2
V gene: TRBV2
clone size: .
CDR3 protein: CASSAGRALGGYTF
CDR3 DNA: TGTGCCAGCAGTGCGGGACGAGCGTTGGGTGGCTACACCTTC

D gene: TRBD1
J gene: TRBJ2-1
V gene: TRBV4-1
clone size: .
CDR3 protein: CASSHVPGQGRDNEQFF
CDR3 DNA: TGCGCCAGCAGCCATGTACCGGGACAGGGTAGAGACAATGAGCAGTTCTTC

D gene: .
J gene: TRBJ1-6
V gene: TRBV25-1
clone size: .
CDR3 protein: CASSELVTVKDSPLHF
CDR3 DNA: TGTGCCAGCAGTGAACTTGTGACAGTTAAGGATTCACCCCTCCACTTT

D gene: .
J gene: TRBJ2-4
V gene: TRBV30
clone size: .
CDR3 protein: CAWSFIPTNIQYF
CDR3 DNA: TGTGCCTGGAGTTTTATTCCGACAAACATTCAGTACTTC